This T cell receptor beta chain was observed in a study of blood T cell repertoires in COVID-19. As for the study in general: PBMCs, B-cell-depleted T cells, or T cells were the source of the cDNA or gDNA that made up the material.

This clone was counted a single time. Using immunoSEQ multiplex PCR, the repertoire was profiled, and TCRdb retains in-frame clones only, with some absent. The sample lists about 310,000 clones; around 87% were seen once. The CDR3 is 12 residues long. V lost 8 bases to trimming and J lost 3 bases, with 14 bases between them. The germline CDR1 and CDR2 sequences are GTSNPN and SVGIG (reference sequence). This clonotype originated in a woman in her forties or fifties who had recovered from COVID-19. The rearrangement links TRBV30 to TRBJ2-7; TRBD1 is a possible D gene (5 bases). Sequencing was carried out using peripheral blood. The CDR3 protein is CAGQDRLYEQYF. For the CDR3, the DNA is TGTGCCGGGCAAGACAGACTCTACGAGCAGTACTTC. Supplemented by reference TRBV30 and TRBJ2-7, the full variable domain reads SQTIHQWPATLVQPVGSPLSLECTVEGTSNPNLYWYRQAAGRGLQLLFYSVGIGQISSEVPQNLSASRPQDRQFILSSKKLLLSDSGFYLCAGQDRLYEQYFGPGTRLTVT.